These T cell receptor beta chains were read from a single sample in a study of blood T cell repertoires in COVID-19. The table came from immunoSEQ multiplex PCR; TCRdb's copy has only in-frame clones and leaves some out. The repertoire holds over 70,000 clones, 80% to 95% seen once, with 2.3% in the top ten. Sequencing was performed on peripheral blood. These receptors came from a human donor with active COVID-19. The donor label of this sample is uncertain. Both conserved end residues are part of each CDR3. A D gene is named only where the DNA matches it firmly. The size field is filled for only some rows; it gives once, few, many or a size class.

j_call	v_call	d_call	clone_size	cdr3_aa	cdr3_nt
TRBJ2-7	TRBV13	-	-	CASSLDPGVVYEQYF	TGTGCCAGCAGCTTAGATCCAGGGGTTGTCTACGAGCAGTACTTC
TRBJ1-5	TRBV19	-	-	CASSIGFRGNQPQHF	TGTGCCAGTAGTATAGGGTTTCGGGGGAATCAGCCCCAGCATTTT
TRBJ1-6	TRBV2	-	-	CASIPNIDRFRSPLHF	TGTGCCAGCATCCCCAACATCGACAGGTTCAGATCACCCCTCCACTTT
TRBJ2-5	TRBV1	-	-	CTSSQDLETQYF	TGCACCAGCAGCCAAGATCTGGAGACCCAGTACTTC
TRBJ2-2	TRBV7-2	-	-	CATSTSAGGRRTGELFF	TGTGCCACCTCCACCTCTGCAGGGGGGCGACGGACCGGGGAGCTGTTTTTT
TRBJ2-1	TRBV7-6	TRBD1	-	CASSSPQGLLDEQFF	TGTGCCAGCAGCTCTCCACAGGGGCTATTGGATGAGCAGTTCTTC
TRBJ1-2	TRBV5-1	-	once	CASSPDGQLNYGYTF	TGCGCCAGCAGCCCGGACGGACAGCTCAACTATGGCTACACCTTC
TRBJ2-3	TRBV3-1/TRBV3-2	TRBD2	once	CASSQFGTSGSTDTQYF	TGTGCCAGCAGCCAATTCGGGACTAGCGGGTCGACAGATACGCAGTATTTT
TRBJ2-2	TRBV2	TRBD2	-	CASSQGLYTGELFF	TGTGCCAGCAGCCAGGGACTATACACCGGGGAGCTGTTTTTT
TRBJ1-3	TRBV6-6	-	-	CASSLDSFSGNTIYF	TGTGCCAGCAGTCTTGACAGCTTCTCTGGAAACACCATATATTTT
TRBJ2-5	TRBV7-2	-	-	CASSLVGETQYF	TGTGCCAGCAGCTTAGTCGGGGAGACCCAGTACTTC
TRBJ2-5	TRBV7-3	TRBD1	-	CASSPHGTAQETQYF	TGTGCCAGCAGCCCACACGGGACAGCCCAAGAGACCCAGTACTTC
TRBJ2-3	TRBV19	-	-	CASSTLKGRWEANSPDTQYF	TGTGCCAGTAGTACCCTGAAGGGGCGCTGGGAGGCCAATTCACCAGATACGCAGTATTTT
TRBJ2-3	TRBV5-1	-	-	CASSLLGTADTQYF	TGCGCCAGCAGCTTGTTAGGAACAGCAGATACGCAGTATTTT
TRBJ1-3	TRBV19	-	-	CASGMSLSGKAGNTIYF	TGTGCCAGTGGGATGTCTCTGAGCGGAAAGGCGGGAAACACCATATATTTT
TRBJ2-3	TRBV9	TRBD2	-	CASRQTGGDTDTQYF	TGTGCCAGCAGACAAACGGGGGGGGACACAGATACGCAGTATTTT
TRBJ2-5	TRBV4-1	TRBD2	-	CASSQPSGAQETQYF	TGCGCCAGCAGCCAACCTAGCGGGGCGCAAGAGACCCAGTACTTC
TRBJ2-5	TRBV4-2	-	-	CASSQDAGETQYF	TGTGCCAGCAGCCAAGATGCCGGTGAGACCCAGTACTTC
TRBJ1-2	TRBV6-6	TRBD1	-	CASSSRDSSYGYTF	TGTGCCAGCAGTTCGAGGGACAGCTCTTATGGCTACACCTTC
TRBJ2-2	TRBV18	TRBD2	-	CASSPLGLAGNTGELFF	TGTGCCAGCTCACCATTGGGACTAGCGGGGAACACCGGGGAGCTGTTTTTT
TRBJ1-4	TRBV7-8	-	-	CASSRDSTNEKLFF	TGTGCCAGCAGCCGGGACTCAACTAATGAAAAACTGTTTTTT
TRBJ2-7	TRBV5-4	-	-	CASSTLQGYEQYF	TGTGCCAGCAGCACTCTCCAGGGCTACGAGCAGTACTTC
TRBJ2-1	TRBV3-1/TRBV3-2	-	-	CASSQEAETYNEQFF	TGTGCCAGCAGCCAAGAAGCGGAAACCTACAATGAGCAGTTCTTC
TRBJ2-2	TRBV7-9	TRBD1	-	CASSPGGSNTGELFF	TGTGCCAGCAGCCCAGGGGGCAGTAATACCGGGGAGCTGTTTTTT
TRBJ1-4	TRBV21-1	-	-	CASSNKHGGRVFEKLFF	TGTGCCAGCAGCAACAAGCATGGGGGCAGGGTTTTCGAAAAACTGTTTTTT
TRBJ2-1	TRBV15	TRBD1	-	CATTRGGQGAISTWNEQFF	TGTGCCACCACCAGGGGGGGACAGGGGGCGATTTCCACCTGGAATGAGCAGTTCTTC
TRBJ2-3	TRBV5-1	TRBD1	-	CASSLGRTGDSDTQYF	TGCGCCAGCAGCTTGGGTAGGACAGGGGATTCAGATACGCAGTATTTT
TRBJ2-5	TRBV6-5	TRBD2	-	CASSYRTSGGVETQYF	TGTGCCAGCAGTTACCGGACTAGCGGGGGGGTAGAGACCCAGTACTTC